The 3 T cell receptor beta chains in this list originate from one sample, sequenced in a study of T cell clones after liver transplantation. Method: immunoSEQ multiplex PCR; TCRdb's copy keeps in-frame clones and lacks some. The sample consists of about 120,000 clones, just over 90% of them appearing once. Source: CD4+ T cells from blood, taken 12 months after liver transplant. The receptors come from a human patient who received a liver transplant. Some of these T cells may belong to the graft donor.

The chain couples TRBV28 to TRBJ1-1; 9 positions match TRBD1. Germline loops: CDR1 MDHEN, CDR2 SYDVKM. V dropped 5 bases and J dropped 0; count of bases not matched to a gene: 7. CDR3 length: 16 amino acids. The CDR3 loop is CASSPRTGEVNTEAFF. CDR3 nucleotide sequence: TGTGCCAGCAGTCCCCGGACAGGGGAGGTGAACACTGAAGCTTTCTTT.

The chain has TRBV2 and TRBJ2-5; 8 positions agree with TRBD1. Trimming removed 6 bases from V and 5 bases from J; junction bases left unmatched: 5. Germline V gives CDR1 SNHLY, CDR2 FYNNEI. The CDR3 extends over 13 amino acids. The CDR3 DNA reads TGTGCCAGCAGGGACAGGGTTGGGGAGACCCAGTACTTC. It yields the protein CASRDRVGETQYF.

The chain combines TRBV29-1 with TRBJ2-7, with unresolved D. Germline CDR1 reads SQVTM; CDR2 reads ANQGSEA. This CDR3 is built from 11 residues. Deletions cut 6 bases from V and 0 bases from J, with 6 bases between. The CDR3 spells CSVITSYEQYF. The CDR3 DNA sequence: TGCAGCGTCATAACCTCCTACGAGCAGTACTTC.